This T cell receptor (beta chain) appears in the sequencing data of a study of cytomegalovirus exposure and HLA in healthy donors. Study-wide background: It was reported in a later analysis that the roughly 120 validation repertoires used the same platform as the roughly 700 first-cohort repertoires. Findings and limits, study-wide: Most TCR sequences showed up rarely, but some public TCRs showed up in many donors. In the approximately 120 validation repertoires, a later analysis found that first-cohort TCR clusters tended to co-occur. Cytomegalovirus association was listed for roughly 160 TCR beta chains.

About this clone: Its antigen is as yet unknown.

The method was immunoSEQ multiplex PCR; TCRdb's version includes in-frame clones alone and lacks a portion of them. Among 150,000 to 200,000 clones listed, over 65% were seen once. The sequencing sample was made of PBMCs. This receptor was obtained from a man aged 18 to 29 in good health and CMV-seropositive.

This chain's CDR3 is CASSVAQGRTFF. DNA for the CDR3: TGTGCCAGCAGCGTAGCCCAGGGTAGAACTTTCTTT. The chain uses TRBV9 and TRBJ1-1, with D perhaps TRBD1 (5 bases). V was clipped by 0 bases and J by 12 bases, with 12 bases between them. Germline loops: CDR1 SGDLS, CDR2 YYNGEE. CDR3 length: 12 residues.